The text below deals with one T cell receptor beta chain. Its target is unknown. The record originates from a study of cytomegalovirus exposure and HLA in healthy donors. Study conclusions and caveats: Cytomegalovirus-associated TCR beta chains were listed, numbering 150 to 200.

V dropped 7 bases and J dropped 7 bases, with 19 bases sitting between them. The CDR3 totals 14 residues. Germline lookup yields CDR1 MNHEY and CDR2 SMNVEV (reference sequence). Use of 60 Vbeta and 13 Jbeta primers characterized the PCR. Clones were read by immunoSEQ multiplex PCR, and TCRdb kept only the in-frame ones, dropping some. The table shows about 110,000 clones, with 81% occurring only once. This sequence was found in a woman aged 25-40 years in good health and CMV-seronegative. Sequencing input: PBMCs. The V call is TRBV27, the J call TRBJ1-2; D call uncertain. The CDR3: CASTPAGVGVGYTF. CDR3 nucleotides: TGTGCCAGCACCCCCGCCGGGGTAGGCGTTGGCTACACCTTC.